This TCR beta chain derives from a study of tumor-infiltrating lymphocytes in primary liver carcinoma. Overall study: Men as well as women, aged 30 to 69 years, made up the patients. Tumors measured roughly 4.2 to 10 cm and were stage T1-T3 N0M0.

A note on this clonotype: What it recognizes is unknown.

With V trimmed by 3 bases and J by 6 bases, 7 bases remained unmatched. CDR3 length: 16 amino acids. Germline CDR1 KGHSH, CDR2 LQKENI. Broader study findings: A small share of top clones, only about 8-25%, was found in all five tumor regions.

cDNA specific to TCR beta was made from around 450 ng of total RNA, with a constant-region primer employed for priming. Libraries of TCR beta came from three nested multiplex PCR rounds with slightly modified ARM-PCR. TRBV1-TRBV30 forward primers paired with a C-beta reverse primer drove the first two PCR rounds, ten to eleven cycles each. MiXCR, run by TCRdb on the multiplex PCR reads, gives a single entry per CDR3 protein. The sample consists of more than 70,000 distinct CDR3 sequences, roughly 72% of them appearing once. Scientists recovered RNA and DNA together from about 21-30 mg of unsorted bulk tissue. No patient had received treatment, and all had chronic HBV infection.

The sequenced sample was liver tumor tissue from sampling region 1. Subset indicated: tumor region T1, superior pole. The J gene is TRBJ2-1, the V gene TRBV18, with 11 bases aligning to TRBD2. The receptor comes from a man between 35 and 55 years old with primary liver carcinoma and hepatitis B virus infection. The CDR3 protein is CASSPSLAGDGNEQFF. The DNA for the CDR3 is TGTGCCAGCTCACCTTCACTAGCGGGAGACGGCAATGAGCAGTTCTTC.